This TCR beta chain was recovered during a study of T-cell reconstitution after alpha-beta-depleted transplantation in children. Unique molecular identifiers tagged the TCRbeta library. TCRdb passed the PCR reads through MiXCR, listing each CDR3 protein once. The data contain about 340,000 distinct CDR3 sequences, over 9% of them singletons. This clonotype was seen repeatedly, ten times or more. The ends lost 2 bases at V and 4 bases at J; junction bases unmatched: 9. This CDR3 has 17 residues. Per the germline V gene, CDR1 is ENHRY and CDR2 is SYGVKD. The sample consisted of PBMCs from the stem cell graft donor, taken from the stem cell graft. The V and J genes are TRBV10-3 and TRBJ2-7; 12 bases match TRBD2. The receptor's source is a human donor who donated a stem cell graft to a child with acute lymphoblastic leukemia. As DNA, the CDR3 is TGTGCCATCAGTGAGGGACCAACTAGCGGGAGGCAATACGAGCAGTACTTC. This translates into CAISEGPTSGRQYEQYF.